The 27 T cell receptor beta chains given below trace back to one sample, sequenced in a study of cytomegalovirus exposure and HLA in healthy donors. Primers: 60 Vbeta forward and 13 Jbeta reverse. Clones were read by immunoSEQ multiplex PCR, and TCRdb kept only the in-frame ones, dropping some. The profile shows roughly 190,000 clones, about four fifths of them singletons. Specimen: PBMCs. The receptors were gathered from a man aged 35-49 years in good health and CMV-seropositive.

The chain combines TRBV18 with TRBJ2-5; the match to TRBD2 covers 10 bases. The CDR3 has 14 residues. Germline-derived CDR1 and CDR2 are KGHSH and LQKENI. Trimming took 0 bases from V and 7 from J; bases not matched to a gene: 2. The CDR3 sequence: CASSPPRTSGTQYF. As DNA, the CDR3 is TGTGCCAGCTCACCACCCAGGACTAGCGGGACCCAGTACTTC.

This rearrangement joins TRBV6-5 to TRBJ1-2; a weak D match, TRBD1 (5 bases). Germline loops: CDR1 MNHEY, CDR2 SVGAGI. The V end was cut by 0 bases, the J end by 7 bases, with 15 bases between. The CDR3 has 15 residues. CDR3: CASSYSRVREGGYTF. The CDR3 nucleotides read TGTGCCAGCAGTTACTCGAGGGTCAGGGAGGGTGGCTACACCTTC.

In its sample, this clone was seen a few times. The chain recombines TRBV2 with TRBJ2-1; unclear D gene. Germline loops: CDR1 SNHLY, CDR2 FYNNEI. The CDR3 length is 11 residues. The germline V and J ends were trimmed by 6 bases and 10 bases, with 10 bases remaining between them. CDR3: CASRALGEQFF. As DNA, the CDR3 is TGTGCCAGCAGGGCTTTGGGCGAGCAGTTCTTC.

This chain joins TRBV2 and TRBJ2-1; TRBD2 matches 7 bases. The germline V gene has CDR1 SNHLY and CDR2 FYNNEI. Germline trimming cut 10 bases from V and 5 bases from J; bases unmatched to any gene: 8. This CDR3 contains 13 residues. For the CDR3, the DNA is TGTGCCACCTCTCCTGGACTAGACAATGAGCAGTTCTTC. Encoded protein: CATSPGLDNEQFF.

The chain carries TRBV7-9 and TRBJ2-2, with 7 bases aligning to TRBD1. Trimming took 3 bases from V and 4 from J; bases not matched to a gene: 5. CDR3 length: 15 residues. Per the germline V gene, CDR1 is SEHNR and CDR2 is FQNEAQ (reference sequence). The CDR3 DNA reads TGTGCCAGCAGCTTTAAGGACAGGCTCACCGGGGAGCTGTTTTTT. Amino acid sequence: CASSFKDRLTGELFF.

This clone was counted between two and nine times. J is TRBJ1-2 and V is TRBV6-6; 9 bases are a match to TRBD1. The V gene end was trimmed by 2 bases and the J gene end by 2 bases; junction bases not matched to a gene: 3. CDR1 is MNHNY, CDR2 SVGAGI, per germline (reference sequence). The CDR3 is made up of 15 amino acids. The CDR3 reads CASSYLGQGNYGYTF. The CDR3 bases are TGTGCCAGCAGTTACCTCGGACAGGGGAACTATGGCTACACCTTC.

The V gene is TRBV6-5, the J gene TRBJ2-5; D perhaps matches TRBD1 (5 bases). The J call may be faulty, since TRBJ2-7 better matches the DNA end. The CDR3 contains 12 residues. Germline-derived CDR1 and CDR2 are MNHEY and SVGAGI. The CDR3 bases are TGTGCCAGCAGCCAAGACAGCTACGAGCAGTACTTC. This gives the protein CASSQDSYEQYF.

This sequence joins TRBV4-2 and TRBJ2-7; TRBD2 aligns across 10 bases. This CDR3 is 17 amino acids long. Germline V gene sequence: CDR1 LGHNA, CDR2 YNFKEQ. Trimming removed 0 bases from V and 6 bases from J; junction bases left unmatched: 11. CDR3 protein: CASSQEVVAGGLSEQYF. The CDR3 DNA reads as TGTGCCAGCAGCCAAGAGGTGGTAGCGGGAGGACTCTCCGAGCAGTACTTC.

The chain employs TRBV27 and TRBJ2-7; 7 positions agree with TRBD1. The junction had 7 bases not matched to a gene; V was cut back by 9 bases and J by 5 bases. The CDR3 has 12 amino acids. Germline-derived CDR1 and CDR2 are MNHEY and SMNVEV (reference sequence). In DNA, the CDR3 is TGTGCCAGTCGACAGGGCAGCCACGAGCAGTACTTC. Translation: CASRQGSHEQYF.

This chain joins TRBV12-5 and TRBJ1-5, with D possibly TRBD1 on 6 matching bases. CDR3 length: 14 residues. Trimming shortened V by 6 bases and J by 5 bases, and 14 bases separated the two germline ends. From germline, CDR1 is LGHNT and CDR2 FRNRAP. This chain's CDR3 is CASGKTGEDQPQHF. The DNA for the CDR3 is TGTGCTAGTGGGAAGACAGGAGAGGATCAGCCCCAGCATTTT. The full variable domain, with the rest looked up from reference TRBV12-5 and TRBJ1-5, is DARVTQTPRHKVTEMGQEVTMRCQPILGHNTVFWYRQTMMQGLELLAYFRNRAPLDDSGMPKDRFSAEMPDATLATLKIQPSEPRDSAVYFCASGKTGEDQPQHFGDGTRLSIL.

V is TRBV30 and J is TRBJ2-2; TRBD2 agrees at 7 bases. The CDR3 is 14 amino acids. CDR1 and CDR2 from the germline V gene are GTSNPN and SVGIG (reference sequence). The J segment lost 3 bases and the V segment lost 3 bases, leaving 4 bases of the junction unmatched. This chain's CDR3 is CAWSSRGDTGELFF. As DNA, the CDR3 is TGTGCCTGGAGCAGTCGGGGGGACACCGGGGAGCTGTTTTTT. Using reference TRBV30 and TRBJ2-2 for the parts outside the CDR3, the full variable domain is SQTIHQWPATLVQPVGSPLSLECTVEGTSNPNLYWYRQAAGRGLQLLFYSVGIGQISSEVPQNLSASRPQDRQFILSSKKLLLSDSGFYLCAWSSRGDTGELFFGEGSRLTVL.

J is TRBJ2-3 and V is TRBV14, with D possibly being TRBD1 (5 bases). V lost 1 base, J lost 4 bases, and 12 bases lay in between. This CDR3 comprises 15 residues. Germline V CDR1 and CDR2: SGHDN, FVKESK. The CDR3 coding sequence is TGTGCCAGCAGCCAAGGGCGGACATTATCAGATACGCAGTATTTT. Translation gives CASSQGRTLSDTQYF.

This clone was picked up a small number of times. The genes are TRBV9 and TRBJ2-5; 8 bases are a match to TRBD1. V shed 4 bases, J shed 7 bases, and the junction held 9 bases outside the gene matches. CDR3 size: 14 residues. Germline loops: CDR1 SGDLS, CDR2 YYNGEE. The CDR3: CASSPGQESGTQYF. The CDR3 coding sequence is TGTGCCAGCAGCCCGGGACAGGAATCAGGGACCCAGTACTTC.

The CDR3 region is CASSYSRTGRNSPLHF. Here the CDR3 DNA reads TGTGCCAGCAGTTACTCGAGGACAGGGCGGAATTCACCCCTCCACTTT. The chain carries TRBV6-6 and TRBJ1-6; TRBD1 agrees at 8 bases. The CDR3 sequence is 16 residues long. The junction had 5 bases not matched to a gene; V was cut back by 0 bases and J by 7 bases. Per the germline V gene, CDR1 is MNHNY and CDR2 is SVGAGI (reference sequence).

The chain employs TRBV5-1 and TRBJ2-5, with 13 bases lining up with TRBD2. CDR1 is SGHRS and CDR2 is YFSETQ in the germline V gene. The CDR3 has 16 residues. The ends lost 0 bases at V and 2 bases at J; junction bases unmatched: 1. The CDR3 loop is CASSLGGLAGQETQYF. CDR3 nucleotide sequence: TGCGCCAGCAGCTTGGGGGGACTAGCGGGACAAGAGACCCAGTACTTC.

The chain joins TRBV7-9 to TRBJ2-4, with 10 bases that match TRBD1. Germline values: CDR1 SEHNR, CDR2 FQNEAQ (reference sequence). The CDR3 contains 16 residues. V lost 0 bases to trimming and J lost 6 bases; unmatched junction nucleotides: 5. Written as DNA, the CDR3 is TGTGCCAGCAGCTTAGCCGGGACAGGGGTTGGAAACATTCAGTACTTC. It specifies CASSLAGTGVGNIQYF.

The chain links TRBV7-8 to TRBJ2-5; weak D call: TRBD2 (5 bases). The better agreement between TRBJ2-7 and the DNA end casts doubt on the J call. This CDR3 has 15 amino acids. Germline CDR1 and CDR2: SGHVS and FQNEAQ. The CDR3 loop reads CASSLVFGEKYEQYF. The CDR3 DNA follows: TGTGCCAGCAGCTTAGTGTTTGGGGAGAAATACGAGCAGTACTTC.

The V gene is TRBV15, the J gene TRBJ2-1; 8 nucleotides match TRBD2. V lost 5 bases, J lost 8 bases, and 5 bases stayed unmatched. CDR1 is LNHNV, CDR2 YYDKDF, per germline (reference sequence). This CDR3 spans 13 amino acids. The CDR3 is CATSEGLVDEQFF. In DNA, the CDR3 is TGTGCCACCAGCGAGGGACTAGTGGATGAGCAGTTCTTC.

This CDR3 reads CASSWGGNTEAFF. The CDR3 nucleotides read TGTGCCAGCAGTTGGGGGGGTAACACTGAAGCTTTCTTT. V usage is TRBV6-6 and J usage is TRBJ1-1; possible D gene TRBD1, 5 bases. The ends were cut back, 4 bases at V and 2 bases at J, with 8 bases in the middle. CDR3 length: 13 residues. Germline CDR1 is MNHNY and CDR2 is SVGAGI (reference sequence).

V and J are TRBV5-1 and TRBJ2-7; D might be TRBD2 (5 bases). V was pared by 4 bases and J by 3 bases, with 14 bases between. The CDR3 has 14 amino acids. Germline lookup yields CDR1 SGHRS and CDR2 YFSETQ. In DNA, the CDR3 is TGCGCCAGCAGCCGGACTTGGGAGATCTACGAGCAGTACTTC. It encodes CASSRTWEIYEQYF.

In this sample, this clone turned up a few times. The rearrangement links TRBV5-1 to TRBJ1-4, with 8 nucleotides matching TRBD1. CDR1 is SGHRS and CDR2 is YFSETQ in the germline V gene. J was trimmed by 5 bases and V by 4 bases; bases with no gene match: 4. The CDR3 runs to 14 residues. The CDR3 nucleotides read TGCGCCAGCAGCCCGGGACAGGAGAATGAAAAACTGTTTTTT. As protein: CASSPGQENEKLFF. Together with reference TRBV5-1 and TRBJ1-4, the CDR3 gives the full variable domain: KAGVTQTPRYLIKTRGQQVTLSCSPISGHRSVSWYQQTPGQGLQFLFEYFSETQRNKGNFPGRFSGRQFSNSRSEMNVSTLELGDSALYLCASSPGQENEKLFFGSGTQLSVL.

The chain carries TRBV5-4 and TRBJ2-1, with no clear D. V was trimmed by 3 bases and J by 0 bases, leaving 13 bases between them. CDR1 SGHNT and CDR2 YYREEE come from the germline V gene (reference sequence). CDR3 length: 16 amino acids. The CDR3 DNA sequence: TGTGCCAGCAGCTCCGCCTGGCGGAGCTCCTACAATGAGCAGTTCTTC. Translating gives CASSSAWRSSYNEQFF.

This clone was observed a handful of times. V usage is TRBV5-8 and J usage is TRBJ2-7, with D perhaps TRBD2 (6 bases). The CDR3 is 16 residues long. The V end lost 0 bases, the J end lost 3 bases, and 16 bases lay between the germline ends. The germline CDR1 and CDR2 sequences are SGHTS and YDEGEE. The CDR3 DNA is TGTGCCAGCAGCTTGGGGACGGACCCCGGGAGCTACGAGCAGTACTTC. Encoded protein: CASSLGTDPGSYEQYF.

The J gene is TRBJ1-5, the V gene TRBV10-3; D call uncertain. This CDR3 is built from 13 residues. V lost 6 bases, J lost 0 bases, and 6 bases lay in between. Germline-derived CDR1 and CDR2 are ENHRY and SYGVKD. CDR3 in DNA: TGTGCCATCAGCCAGGATAGCAATCAGCCCCAGCATTTT. Protein product: CAISQDSNQPQHF.

Regarding this clone: At one of its ends the junction is not consistent with the germline gene, which may arise from a read error. In the same sample, other DNA sequences code for this CDR3. The rearrangement joins TRBV6-5 to TRBJ2-3, with a weak D call TRBD2 (5 bases). The CDR3 contains 13 residues. Germline CDR1 and CDR2: MNHEY and SVGAGI. CDR3 in DNA: TGTGCCAGTAGTTATACGAGAGGGGATACGCAGTATTTT. Protein product: CASSYTRGDTQYF.

The chain combines TRBV2 with TRBJ1-1; 7 bases agree with TRBD1. This CDR3 region has 14 residues. The V gene end was trimmed by 5 bases and the J gene end by 1 base; junction bases not matched to a gene: 4. Germline CDR1 and CDR2: SNHLY and FYNNEI. CDR3 amino acids: CASSTDRANTEAFF. CDR3 DNA: TGTGCCAGCAGTACCGACAGGGCGAACACTGAAGCTTTCTTT.

This chain links TRBV28 with TRBJ2-2, with TRBD2 matching 10 bases. Germline V gene sequence: CDR1 MDHEN, CDR2 SYDVKM. Germline trimming cut 4 bases from V and 6 bases from J; bases unmatched to any gene: 2. This CDR3 has 14 residues. Written as DNA, the CDR3 is TGTGCCAGCAGTTCCGGGACTAGCGCCGGGGAGCTGTTTTTT. Its translation is CASSSGTSAGELFF.